The rows below give T cell receptor beta chains drawn from one sample of a study of naive and memory T cell subsets. TCRdb re-derived calls from the 5' RACE reads in MiXCR, one entry per CDR3 protein. The table includes 20,000 to 25,000 distinct CDR3 sequences, around 4% detected once. Receptors were obtained from a male donor in good health. CDR3s leave out the opening cysteine and the closing phenylalanine or tryptophan. Each record gives: V gene, J gene, CDR3 protein.

TRBV7-8	TRBJ2-5	ASSSKGLEVVGQETQY
TRBV10-3	TRBJ1-1	AIKGSNTEAF
TRBV3-1	TRBJ2-5	ASSQEIAGGVWLTQY
TRBV14	TRBJ2-3	ASNDRITDTQY
TRBV5-1	TRBJ2-2	ASSSTSNTGELF
TRBV6-5	TRBJ2-7	ASSYGSGGTSYEQY
TRBV6-2/TRBV6-3	TRBJ2-1	ASSRQGNYNEQF
TRBV30	TRBJ1-3	AWSSGLGGNTIY
TRBV18	TRBJ2-7	ASSQGQGVNEQY
TRBV18	TRBJ1-1	ASYSSAPRMGTEAF
TRBV7-2	TRBJ2-4	ASSLGGALVLAKNIQY
TRBV6-9	TRBJ2-2	ARTPGVLRNAGELF
TRBV20-1	TRBJ1-1	SASTRLAEAF
TRBV6-5	TRBJ2-7	ASSLAGTGMGEQY
TRBV20-1	TRBJ1-1	SARDRGGIGAF
TRBV29-1	TRBJ2-1	SVEGFQGNEQF
TRBV10-3	TRBJ2-7	AISPGGSYEQY
TRBV18	TRBJ2-1	ASSPVAGGSSEQF
TRBV5-4	TRBJ2-1	ASSFRHEQF
TRBV12-3/TRBV12-4	TRBJ2-7	ASSSERGPYEQY
TRBV29-1	TRBJ2-7	SVGDRSSYEQY
TRBV7-8	TRBJ2-7	ASSLLPTYEQY
TRBV3-1	TRBJ2-3	ASSQETGGDTQY
TRBV28	TRBJ2-5	ASSSIAGGHWVQY
TRBV11-1	TRBJ2-1	ASSLQGVEQF
TRBV29-1	TRBJ2-5	SVEVGQAVTQY
TRBV29-1	TRBJ2-5	SVDVPPIFQETQY
TRBV29-1	TRBJ1-1	SLAGDRENTEAF
TRBV3-1	TRBJ2-5	ASSQDGLAGGETQY
TRBV7-8	TRBJ1-2	ASSLAEGPYGYT
TRBV6-6	TRBJ2-5	ASSLQGEETQY
TRBV10-3	TRBJ2-7	AISELPYRGPYEQY
TRBV14	TRBJ1-2	ASSQDYRSYGYT
TRBV7-2	TRBJ1-2	ASSLAGTAYGYT
TRBV10-3	TRBJ2-1	AISELAGVYNEQF
TRBV30	TRBJ2-1	AWSVGLAGYYNEQF
TRBV11-2	TRBJ1-6	ASSLAGRGNSPLH
TRBV5-6	TRBJ2-3	ASSSTGVDTQY
TRBV12-3/TRBV12-4	TRBJ2-4	ASSLWGRTKNIQY
TRBV5-1	TRBJ2-7	ASSGLDSHEQY
TRBV6-6	TRBJ2-3	ASKLSAGGLADTQY
TRBV24-1	TRBJ2-3	ATSTTLTDTQY
TRBV11-1	TRBJ2-2	ASSTSEYTGELF
TRBV29-1	TRBJ2-5	SVGGPRGETQY
TRBV30	TRBJ2-7	AWSDTSGTGAYEQY
TRBV18	TRBJ2-5	ASSRTSGGGETQY
TRBV5-4	TRBJ2-3	ASSLFGGGSGGTDTQY
TRBV24-1	TRBJ2-2	ATSLGGAYTGELF
TRBV7-3	TRBJ2-1	ASSPSGGNEQF
TRBV6-5	TRBJ2-3	ASSYSTLGATDTQY
TRBV7-2	TRBJ1-1	ASSLTGGSNTEAF